A single sample gave rise to the 23 T cell receptor beta chains below, sequenced in a study of monozygotic twins with inflammatory bowel disease (dated by TCRdb to between 2018 and 2021). The method behind the library was 5' RACE. The sequencer was an Illumina HiSeq 2500. TCRdb reprocessed the reads, so every CDR3 protein sequence counts as one entry and DNA is not shown. This sample's table contains approximately 420,000 distinct CDR3 sequences. The ten largest clones represent 2% to 2.5% of the sample. Specimen: blood. The source of these receptors is a human donor with ulcerative colitis or Crohn's disease, or a healthy co-twin of an affected twin (not recorded which).

The rearrangement links TRBV6-2 or TRBV6-3 to TRBJ1-1; TCRdb's D gene call, TRBD1, goes unchecked for lack of DNA. The CDR3 length is 14 residues. Looked up from germline, CDR1 is MNHEY and CDR2 is SVGEGT. The CDR3 here is CASSPSVVNTEAFF.

V and J are TRBV6-2 or TRBV6-3 and TRBJ2-7; checking the TCRdb D call of TRBD2 is not possible without DNA. Looked up from germline, CDR1 is MNHEY and CDR2 is SVGEGT. This CDR3 has 14 residues. CDR3 sequence: CASTLIAGAYEQYF.

The chain links TRBV7-9 to TRBJ2-3. Germline V lookup: CDR1 SEHNR, CDR2 FQNEAQ (reference sequence). CDR3 length: 14 residues. The CDR3 loop is CASSRAGATDTQYF. The full variable domain, with the rest looked up from reference TRBV7-9 and TRBJ2-3, is DTGVSQNPRHKITKRGQNVTFRCDPISEHNRLYWYRQTLGQGPEFLTYFQNEAQLEKSRLLSDRFSAERPKGSFSTLEIQRTEQGDSAMYLCASSRAGATDTQYFGPGTRLTVL.

The V and J genes are TRBV10-3 and TRBJ2-7. This CDR3 spans 14 amino acids. Germline CDR1 is ENHRY and CDR2 is SYGVKD. CDR3 sequence: CAIAIQGSSYEQYF.

V usage is TRBV4-2 and J usage is TRBJ1-2. This CDR3 has 14 amino acids. The germline V gene has CDR1 LGHNA and CDR2 YNFKEQ. CDR3 residues: CASSPRQGGNGYTF.

The rearrangement uses TRBV6-5 and TRBJ1-1. Per the germline V gene, CDR1 is MNHEY and CDR2 is SVGAGI. The CDR3 is 16 residues long. CDR3 loop: CASSYSLEAQNTEAFF.

The chain employs TRBV15 and TRBJ2-3; TCRdb reports TRBD1, a call that lacks DNA to check it against. The CDR3 is made up of 13 amino acids. From germline, CDR1 is LNHNV and CDR2 YYDKDF (reference sequence). The CDR3 sequence: CATRGSGTDTQYF.

This chain uses TRBV9 with TRBJ2-1. CDR3 length: 14 amino acids. Germline V gives CDR1 SGDLS, CDR2 YYNGEE. The CDR3 loop is CASSVGSQYNEQFF.

The rearrangement uses TRBV6-1 and TRBJ1-5; TCRdb outputs TRBD1, but without DNA this stays unchecked. Germline CDR1 reads MNHNS; CDR2 reads SASEGT. The CDR3 length is 14 residues. The CDR3 protein is CASSWKGGNQPQHF.

J is TRBJ2-7 and V is TRBV20-1; TCRdb lists TRBD2, though no DNA is available to test this call. The CDR3 contains 14 residues. Per germline, CDR1 DFQATT and CDR2 SNEGSKA (reference sequence). The CDR3 here is CSAGSSGRAYEQYF.

This chain's CDR3 is CASSPGNEQFF. The chain couples TRBV3-1 to TRBJ2-1. The germline gives CDR1 LGHDT, CDR2 YNNKEL (reference sequence). This CDR3 contains 11 residues.

The chain has TRBV7-6 and TRBJ2-7. The CDR3 contains 13 residues. Germline CDR1 and CDR2: SGHVS and FNYEAQ. The CDR3: CASSVGQPYEQYF.

J is TRBJ2-7 and V is TRBV5-1; TCRdb indicates TRBD1, and absent DNA this call remains unverified. Germline V gene sequence: CDR1 SGHRS, CDR2 YFSETQ. The CDR3 is made up of 15 amino acids. The CDR3 spells CASSLLGQQGYEQYF.

CDR3 protein: CASRTATNEKLFF. This chain joins TRBV19 and TRBJ1-4. The CDR3 loop spans 13 amino acids. CDR1 is LNHDA, CDR2 SQIVND, per germline (reference sequence).

This sequence joins TRBV5-1 and TRBJ2-3; TCRdb's assignment of TRBD1 cannot be checked, as there is no DNA. Germline-derived CDR1 and CDR2 are SGHRS and YFSETQ. This CDR3 has 15 residues. Here the CDR3 reads CASSPRTDFTDTQYF. The full variable domain, with the rest looked up from reference TRBV5-1 and TRBJ2-3, is KAGVTQTPRYLIKTRGQQVTLSCSPISGHRSVSWYQQTPGQGLQFLFEYFSETQRNKGNFPGRFSGRQFSNSRSEMNVSTLELGDSALYLCASSPRTDFTDTQYFGPGTRLTVL.

The chain is built from TRBV20-1 and TRBJ2-7; TCRdb's D gene call, TRBD2, goes unchecked for lack of DNA. CDR1 and CDR2 (germline): DFQATT, SNEGSKA (reference sequence). The CDR3 contains 15 residues. The CDR3 protein is CSALPSDRSSYEQYF.

The chain joins TRBV27 to TRBJ2-1; TCRdb proposes TRBD2, but this gene call is untestable without DNA. CDR1 and CDR2 from the germline V gene are MNHEY and SMNVEV (reference sequence). This CDR3 is 18 amino acids long. This CDR3 is CASAQLAGAKSSYNEQFF.

The chain is built from TRBV6-5 and TRBJ1-3. This CDR3 is 12 amino acids long. From germline, CDR1 is MNHEY and CDR2 SVGAGI. The CDR3 protein is CASSSRWGTIYF.

V and J are TRBV4-1 and TRBJ1-6. From germline, CDR1 is MGHRA and CDR2 YSYEKL. The CDR3 consists of 14 residues. This CDR3 reads CASSHRDFGSPLHF.

The rearrangement links TRBV27 to TRBJ2-4; TCRdb names TRBD1, which stays unverified in the absence of DNA. The CDR3 extends over 15 amino acids. Germline V lookup: CDR1 MNHEY, CDR2 SMNVEV (reference sequence). CDR3: CASSLGALAKNIQYF.

The genes are TRBV5-1 and TRBJ2-1; TCRdb reports TRBD2, a call that lacks DNA to check it against. The CDR3 sequence is 15 residues long. Germline V gives CDR1 SGHRS, CDR2 YFSETQ. The CDR3 sequence: CASSDPSGVYGVQFF.

This rearrangement joins TRBV20-1 to TRBJ2-1; TCRdb returns TRBD2, unconfirmable since there is no DNA. Germline V lookup: CDR1 DFQATT, CDR2 SNEGSKA (reference sequence). The CDR3 extends over 17 amino acids. The CDR3 region is CSARDRGASGWGLEQFF.

This chain uses TRBV18 with TRBJ2-7. CDR1 and CDR2 (germline): KGHSH, LQKENI. The CDR3 runs 13 residues. CDR3 sequence reads: CASSPLVVKEQYF.